The entry that follows covers one TCR beta chain sequence. The CDR3 runs 15 residues. The V segment lost 4 bases and the J segment 1 base; nucleotides outside the gene matches: 6. In germline, CDR1 is MNHEY, CDR2 SVGEGT. The source of the sample is a study of T cell repertoires in cytomegalovirus infection. TCRdb reanalysed the reads using MiXCR and keeps one entry per CDR3 protein. Among about 230,000 distinct CDR3 sequences listed, 22% were seen once. The material sequenced was CD8+ T cells from PBMCs. The genes are TRBV6-2 or TRBV6-3 and TRBJ2-7; 8 nucleotides agree with TRBD1. The sequence came from a human donor in good health (CMV status not recorded). Some clones in this sample may be carry-over from other donors' samples. CDR3 loop: CASSSPRQGSYEQYF. CDR3 sequence (DNA): TGTGCCAGCAGTTCACCCCGACAGGGGTCCTACGAGCAGTACTTC.